The 23 T cell receptor beta chains below were found in one sample sequenced in a study of post-analysis software for immune sequencing data. The study's findings and limits: With TRBV5-6, TRBV5-1 and TRBV20-1 included, 5 or 6 TRBV segments were more frequent in patients than in controls.

cDNA libraries of TCR beta carried unique molecular identifiers. TCRdb passed the PCR reads through MiXCR, listing each CDR3 protein once. The sample consists of roughly 730,000 distinct CDR3 sequences, around 27% of them appearing once. Their antigens remain unidentified. The sample taken for sequencing was blood. The receptor source for this set is a girl aged 10 to 17 with multiple sclerosis.

There are a few counts of this clonotype. The V and J genes are TRBV29-1 and TRBJ1-2, with D unresolved. CDR1 and CDR2 from the germline V gene are SQVTM and ANQGSEA. The V and J ends lost 2 bases and 8 bases respectively, with 33 bases between them. The CDR3 length is 19 residues. CDR3: CSVERFGWPVLAAGGGYTF. CDR3 coding DNA: TGCAGCGTTGAACGATTTGGGTGGCCTGTTCTGGCCGCGGGAGGAGGCTACACCTTC.

The rearrangement joins TRBV6-2 or TRBV6-3 to TRBJ1-2; D gene ambiguous. This CDR3 has 13 amino acids. CDR1 MNHEY and CDR2 SVGEGT come from the germline V gene. Between the trimmed V and J ends, which lost 7 bases and 2 bases, there was a span of 11 bases. The CDR3 DNA is TGTGCCAGCAACCCCACCGGGAACTATGGCTACACCTTC. As protein: CASNPTGNYGYTF.

The rearrangement joins TRBV6-2 or TRBV6-3 to TRBJ1-1; no clear D gene. Germline V lookup: CDR1 MNHEY, CDR2 SVGEGT. The length of the CDR3 is 14 residues. V lost 7 bases and J lost 7, with 19 bases in between. The CDR3 coding sequence is TGTGCCAGCATCCCCACCCCGGACGGCCGTGAAGCTTTCTTT. Translation gives CASIPTPDGREAFF.

The J gene is TRBJ2-5, the V gene TRBV20-1, with TRBD2 matching 8 bases. Losses at the gene ends were 0 bases for V and 3 bases for J; bases not matched to a gene: 9. The germline gives CDR1 DFQATT, CDR2 SNEGSKA (reference sequence). CDR3 length: 16 amino acids. The CDR3 DNA reads TGCAGTGCTAGAGATCGTGCTAGCGGGTGGGAAGAGACCCAGTACTTC. Its translation is CSARDRASGWEETQYF.

The chain uses TRBV5-1 and TRBJ2-2; 9 nucleotides agree with TRBD1. Germline loops: CDR1 SGHRS, CDR2 YFSETQ. The CDR3 length is 15 residues. Trimming took 4 bases from V and 1 from J; bases not matched to a gene: 2. CDR3 sequence reads: CASSPDRGNTGELFF. Here the CDR3 DNA reads TGCGCCAGCAGCCCGGACAGGGGGAACACCGGGGAGCTGTTTTTT.

This chain uses TRBV28 with TRBJ2-1, with D maybe TRBD2 (5 bases). This CDR3 is 14 amino acids long. From germline, CDR1 is MDHEN and CDR2 SYDVKM. V was trimmed by 3 bases and J by 10 bases, leaving 16 bases between them. The CDR3 region is CASSLPTDRGEQFF. The CDR3 DNA sequence: TGTGCCAGCAGTTTGCCCACCGATAGAGGGGAGCAGTTCTTC. Combining the CDR3 with reference TRBV28 and TRBJ2-1 gives the whole variable domain DVKVTQSSRYLVKRTGEKVFLECVQDMDHENMFWYRQDPGLGLRLIYFSYDVKMKEKGDIPEGYSVSREKKERFSLILESASTNQTSMYLCASSLPTDRGEQFFGPGTRLTVL.

The chain employs TRBV27 and TRBJ2-1, with D possibly being TRBD2 (6 bases). This CDR3 comprises 18 residues. V shed 3 bases and J shed 1 base, with 19 bases lying between them. Germline V gives CDR1 MNHEY, CDR2 SMNVEV (reference sequence). The CDR3 loop is CASSFPSGGSRSYNEQFF. The CDR3 nucleotides read TGTGCCAGCAGTTTCCCGTCTGGAGGGTCAAGATCCTACAATGAGCAGTTCTTC.

This clonotype was found a few times. V and J are TRBV28 and TRBJ2-1, with a possible D match to TRBD2 (6 bases). Trimming took 5 bases from V and 4 from J, leaving 18 bases between them. The CDR3 loop spans 16 amino acids. Germline-derived CDR1 and CDR2 are MDHEN and SYDVKM. This chain's CDR3 is CASSVPGLSPYNEQFF. The CDR3 bases are TGTGCCAGCAGTGTGCCGGGACTCTCCCCTTACAATGAGCAGTTCTTC.

This clonotype appeared once. This chain joins TRBV6-2 or TRBV6-3 and TRBJ2-1, with TRBD1 as a possible D gene (5 bases). V shed 6 bases and J shed 10 bases, with 16 bases lying between them. Germline-derived CDR1 and CDR2 are MNHEY and SVGEGT. The CDR3 length is 13 residues. Written as DNA, the CDR3 is TGTGCCAGCAGATGGACACTCTCCTACGAGCAGTTCTTC. It specifies CASRWTLSYEQFF.

This chain uses TRBV7-6 with TRBJ1-2, with TRBD1 identical over 9 bases. This CDR3 spans 16 amino acids. Germline V lookup: CDR1 SGHVS, CDR2 FNYEAQ. Trimming cost V 2 bases and J 3 bases; bases outside gene matches: 7. This CDR3 reads CASSLTGGAGHYGYTF. CDR3 bases: TGTGCCAGCAGCTTAACAGGGGGCGCTGGGCACTATGGCTACACCTTC.

This chain joins TRBV29-1 and TRBJ1-2, with 8 bases lining up with TRBD1. The CDR3 spans 17 residues. Germline V gives CDR1 SQVTM, CDR2 ANQGSEA. The junction had 9 bases not matched to a gene; V was cut back by 0 bases and J by 0 bases. CDR3 in amino acids: CSVEDRGTGPTNYGYTF. The CDR3 nucleotides read TGCAGCGTTGAAGATCGTGGGACAGGCCCAACTAACTATGGCTACACCTTC.

V gene TRBV4-3 combines with J gene TRBJ2-4; D uncertain. The assigned J gene may be wrong: the sequence end matches TRBJ2-7 better. Germline-derived CDR1 and CDR2 are LGHNA and YSLEER. This CDR3 contains 15 residues. CDR3 bases: TGCGCCAGCAGCCCCGACTGGACCGTCTACTACGAGCAGTACTTC. This encodes CASSPDWTVYYEQYF.

The V call is TRBV20-1, the J call TRBJ1-6; D is undetermined. Trimming cost V 7 bases and J 9 bases, with 4 bases left between them. The CDR3 runs to 9 residues. Germline V gene lookup returns CDR1 DFQATT and CDR2 SNEGSKA (reference sequence). CDR3 protein: CSGGSPLHF. For the CDR3, the DNA is TGCAGTGGAGGTTCACCCCTCCACTTT.

J is TRBJ2-1 and V is TRBV7-6; 14 nucleotides match TRBD2. J gave up 9 bases and V 5 bases, and 12 bases lay outside the gene matches. Germline V gene lookup returns CDR1 SGHVS and CDR2 FNYEAQ. The CDR3 is 17 residues long. CDR3: CASSPHAGTSGRVEQFF. In nucleotides, the CDR3 is TGTGCCAGCAGCCCCCACGCCGGGACTAGCGGGAGAGTTGAGCAGTTCTTC.

This clonotype was counted only a few times. The V call is TRBV24-1, the J call TRBJ2-5; 7 bases are a match to TRBD1. The CDR3 is 15 residues long. Germline V CDR1 and CDR2: KGHDR, SFDVKD. V was clipped by 0 bases and J by 5 bases; unmatched bases: 5. In DNA form, the CDR3 reads TGTGCCACCAGTGATTTGAGAGGGGGCCGGGAGACCCAGTACTTC. This codes for CATSDLRGGRETQYF.

Note on this clonotype: One end of the junction varies from germline; a read error may be responsible. The V call is TRBV28, the J call TRBJ2-7; 8 positions match TRBD1. The CDR3 has 12 residues. Germline V gives CDR1 MDHEN, CDR2 SYDVKM. The CDR3 spells CASSQGAGELYF. The CDR3 DNA reads TGTGCCAGCAGCCAGGGGGCAGGGGAGCTGTACTTC.

Note on this clonotype: At one of its ends the junction is not consistent with the germline gene, which may arise from a read error. The chain couples TRBV4-1 to TRBJ2-3; 12 bases are a match to TRBD2. Germline CDR1 reads MGHRA; CDR2 reads YSYEKL. The CDR3 spans 17 residues. DNA of the CDR3: TGCGCCGGCAGCCAAGAGGGACTAGCGGGCGTCACAGATACGCAGTATTTT. It specifies CAGSQEGLAGVTDTQYF.

This clonotype was seen more than once but under ten times. The chain employs TRBV11-2 and TRBJ1-1, with D uncertain. This CDR3 is 13 amino acids long. Germline V gives CDR1 SGHAT, CDR2 FQNNGV. Trimming shortened V by 5 bases and J by 4 bases, and 11 bases separated the two germline ends. In DNA, the CDR3 is TGTGCCAGCAGCCCTCTGAGGGCCACTGAAGCTTTCTTT. This gives the protein CASSPLRATEAFF.

The V gene is TRBV10-3, the J gene TRBJ2-1; 10 bases line up with TRBD2. This CDR3 is built from 14 residues. The germline V gene has CDR1 ENHRY and CDR2 SYGVKD. Unmatched junction bases numbered 2, after V lost 6 bases and J lost 3 bases. This CDR3 reads CAIRGLAYYNEQFF. CDR3 nucleotide sequence: TGTGCCATCAGGGGACTAGCGTACTACAATGAGCAGTTCTTC.

V usage is TRBV10-3 and J usage is TRBJ1-1; weak D call: TRBD1 (5 bases). Per germline, CDR1 ENHRY and CDR2 SYGVKD. The CDR3 is made up of 14 amino acids. Trimming removed 1 base from V and 2 bases from J, with 8 bases in between. CDR3 in DNA: TGTGCCATCAGTGAGTTGGGGGAAAACACTGAAGCTTTCTTT. Protein: CAISELGENTEAFF.

This clonotype was seen at least ten times. The V call is TRBV15, the J call TRBJ2-7; TRBD2 matches 9 bases. Losses at the gene ends were 0 bases for V and 4 bases for J; bases not matched to a gene: 4. The CDR3 has 15 residues. Germline CDR1 is LNHNV and CDR2 is YYDKDF (reference sequence). The CDR3 sequence: CATSRERGLAYEQYF. CDR3 bases: TGTGCCACCAGCAGAGAGAGGGGACTAGCATACGAGCAGTACTTC.

The chain combines TRBV14 with TRBJ2-1, with D unresolved. This CDR3 contains 12 residues. V dropped 4 bases and J dropped 8 bases, with 9 bases sitting between them. CDR1 is SGHDN and CDR2 is FVKESK in the germline V gene. The CDR3 DNA reads TGTGCCAGCAGCCCCAGGTGGGATGAGCAGTTCTTC. Amino acids: CASSPRWDEQFF.

Only a few counts were recorded for this clonotype. The rearrangement links TRBV29-1 to TRBJ2-5; no clear D gene. This CDR3 region has 9 residues. With 2 bases removed from V and 14 bases from J, the gap between germline ends came to 9 bases. Germline CDR1 reads SQVTM; CDR2 reads ANQGSEA. The CDR3 nucleotides read TGCAGCGTTGAATCCCCGCCCTACTTC. As protein: CSVESPPYF.